This passage covers 25 T cell receptor beta chains from one sample sequenced in a study of T cells expressing NK-cell markers. TCRdb processed the 5' RACE reads again and assigns one entry to each CDR3 protein, with no DNA. In all, the sample yields approximately 170,000 distinct CDR3 sequences. Sequences were obtained from blood T cells: a sorted CD56 or NKG2C T cell subset, CD4+ or CD8+ T cells, or bulk PBMC T cells (not recorded which). These receptors originate from a man aged 18 to 69 in good health.

The chain is built from TRBV6-2 or TRBV6-3 and TRBJ2-7. CDR1 and CDR2 from the germline V gene are MNHEY and SVGEGT. This CDR3 region has 12 residues. CDR3 region: CASTDLHYEQYF.

The V and J genes are TRBV9 and TRBJ2-3; TCRdb reports TRBD1, a call that lacks DNA to check it against. CDR1 is SGDLS, CDR2 YYNGEE, per germline. This CDR3 spans 17 amino acids. CDR3 sequence reads: CASSVSGREDSADTQYF.

This chain joins TRBV18 and TRBJ1-2; TCRdb proposes TRBD1, but this gene call is untestable without DNA. The CDR3 contains 17 residues. The germline gives CDR1 KGHSH, CDR2 LQKENI. The CDR3 sequence: CASSPPSGALANYGYTF.

This chain joins TRBV5-1 and TRBJ1-2; no DNA is available, so the TRBD1 call from TCRdb remains unchecked. The CDR3 sequence is 15 residues long. Germline CDR1 SGHRS, CDR2 YFSETQ. CDR3 sequence: CASSFGQGPIYGYTF.

The rearrangement uses TRBV7-3 and TRBJ2-3; the D call of TRBD1 rests on TCRdb alone, since no DNA is present to check it. Germline CDR1 reads SGHTA; CDR2 reads FQGTGA. The CDR3 has 15 amino acids. The CDR3 sequence: CASSPSGTGFATQYF.

The chain is built from TRBV20-1 and TRBJ1-2. This CDR3 has 15 residues. Germline V gene sequence: CDR1 DFQATT, CDR2 SNEGSKA (reference sequence). CDR3 loop: CSASKKQLLNYGYTF.

This chain links TRBV20-1 with TRBJ2-7; checking the TCRdb D call of TRBD1 is not possible without DNA. CDR3 size: 16 residues. The germline CDR1 and CDR2 sequences are DFQATT and SNEGSKA (reference sequence). The CDR3 protein is CSARNRDREEFYEQYF.

The chain employs TRBV3-1 and TRBJ2-7; TCRdb's D gene call, TRBD2, goes unchecked for lack of DNA. CDR1 is LGHDT, CDR2 YNNKEL, per germline (reference sequence). This CDR3 contains 14 residues. The CDR3 is CASSQEPSGYEQYF.

The chain employs TRBV7-6 and TRBJ2-1; with no DNA, the TCRdb D assignment of TRBD1 cannot be verified. The germline V gene encodes CDR1 SGHVS and CDR2 FNYEAQ. The CDR3 has 16 residues. CDR3 sequence: CASSSTPDRGWGEQFF.

This chain links TRBV20-1 with TRBJ1-2; there is no DNA to check the TCRdb D call of TRBD1. CDR1 is DFQATT and CDR2 is SNEGSKA in the germline V gene (reference sequence). The CDR3 totals 13 residues. The CDR3 sequence: CSARSGHDYGYTF.

The chain has TRBV9 and TRBJ2-5; lacking DNA, the TRBD1 call made by TCRdb goes unchecked. The CDR3 has 14 amino acids. The germline CDR1 and CDR2 sequences are SGDLS and YYNGEE. The CDR3 spells CASSFRDRQETQYF. The complete variable domain, with remaining parts taken from reference TRBV9 and TRBJ2-5, reads DSGVTQTPKHLITATGQRVTLRCSPRSGDLSVYWYQQSLDQGLQFLIQYYNGEERAKGNILERFSAQQFPDLHSELNLSSLELGDSALYFCASSFRDRQETQYFGPGTRLLVL.

The rearrangement uses TRBV11-1 and TRBJ2-3; lacking DNA, the TRBD2 call made by TCRdb goes unchecked. CDR1 is SGHAT, CDR2 FQDESV, per germline (reference sequence). This CDR3 spans 17 amino acids. This chain's CDR3 is CASSSGTSGGGADTQYF.

The chain links TRBV5-1 to TRBJ2-1. CDR1 and CDR2 from the germline V gene are SGHRS and YFSETQ. The CDR3 loop spans 13 amino acids. The CDR3 is CASSLGTNHEQFF. Looking up the rest from reference TRBV5-1 and TRBJ2-1 gives the full variable domain: KAGVTQTPRYLIKTRGQQVTLSCSPISGHRSVSWYQQTPGQGLQFLFEYFSETQRNKGNFPGRFSGRQFSNSRSEMNVSTLELGDSALYLCASSLGTNHEQFFGPGTRLTVL.

V gene TRBV7-9 combines with J gene TRBJ2-5. CDR3 size: 13 residues. Per the germline V gene, CDR1 is SEHNR and CDR2 is FQNEAQ (reference sequence). Here the CDR3 reads CASSLRTLETQYF.

This chain joins TRBV5-6 and TRBJ2-4; the TCRdb call, TRBD1, lacks DNA for checking. This CDR3 region has 14 residues. Germline V gene sequence: CDR1 SGHDT, CDR2 YYEEEE. The CDR3 loop is CASSAGTDKNIQYF. Based on the CDR3 plus reference TRBV5-6 and TRBJ2-4, the full variable domain is DAGVTQSPTHLIKTRGQQVTLRCSPKSGHDTVSWYQQALGQGPQFIFQYYEEEERQRGNFPDRFSGHQFPNYSSELNVNALLLGDSALYLCASSAGTDKNIQYFGAGTRLSVL.

This chain uses TRBV5-4 with TRBJ1-2. This CDR3 contains 15 residues. CDR1 and CDR2 (germline): SGHNT, YYREEE (reference sequence). The chain's CDR3 is CASSWATAGGYGYTF.

The CDR3 loop reads CASRCRQHDTDTQYF. V is TRBV12-3 or TRBV12-4 and J is TRBJ2-3; the D call of TRBD1 rests on TCRdb alone, since no DNA is present to check it. The CDR3 length is 15 residues.

This clonotype shows up as medium-sized by frequency. The CDR3 sequence is CASSPPYTGELFF. The chain employs TRBV18 and TRBJ2-2. Germline V lookup: CDR1 KGHSH, CDR2 LQKENI. This CDR3 contains 13 residues.

This chain links TRBV2 with TRBJ1-4; lacking DNA, the TRBD1 call made by TCRdb goes unchecked. The CDR3 has 17 residues. Germline V CDR1 and CDR2: SNHLY, FYNNEI. CDR3 loop: CASSELRQGTTNEKLFF.

This chain connects TRBV2 to TRBJ2-7; there is no DNA to check the TCRdb D call of TRBD1. Germline V gene lookup returns CDR1 SNHLY and CDR2 FYNNEI. This CDR3 is 15 amino acids long. CDR3 loop: CASTSPGQGDYEQYF.

The rearrangement joins TRBV2 to TRBJ2-7; no DNA is available, so the TRBD1 call from TCRdb remains unchecked. The CDR3 runs to 14 residues. Germline loops: CDR1 SNHLY, CDR2 FYNNEI. This CDR3 reads CASSPDSYSYEQYF.

The chain uses TRBV28 and TRBJ2-5. The CDR3 loop spans 13 amino acids. Germline values: CDR1 MDHEN, CDR2 SYDVKM. The CDR3 here is CASSRPYQETQYF. Together with reference TRBV28 and TRBJ2-5, the CDR3 gives the full variable domain: DVKVTQSSRYLVKRTGEKVFLECVQDMDHENMFWYRQDPGLGLRLIYFSYDVKMKEKGDIPEGYSVSREKKERFSLILESASTNQTSMYLCASSRPYQETQYFGPGTRLLVL.

The J gene is TRBJ2-3, the V gene TRBV10-3; TCRdb returns TRBD2, unconfirmable since there is no DNA. The V gene's germline CDR1 is ENHRY and CDR2 SYGVKD. This CDR3 comprises 17 residues. CDR3 loop: CAISESMGGGMTDTQYF.

The chain joins TRBV25-1 to TRBJ2-3; the TRBD2 assignment by TCRdb is unverifiable without DNA. The CDR3 runs to 14 residues. The V gene's germline CDR1 is MGHDK and CDR2 SYGVNS. This chain's CDR3 is CASSGPREADTQYF.

The chain carries TRBV4-1 and TRBJ1-5. The CDR3 length is 14 residues. Germline assignment: CDR1 MGHRA and CDR2 YSYEKL. CDR3 protein: CASSQDDSNQPQHF.